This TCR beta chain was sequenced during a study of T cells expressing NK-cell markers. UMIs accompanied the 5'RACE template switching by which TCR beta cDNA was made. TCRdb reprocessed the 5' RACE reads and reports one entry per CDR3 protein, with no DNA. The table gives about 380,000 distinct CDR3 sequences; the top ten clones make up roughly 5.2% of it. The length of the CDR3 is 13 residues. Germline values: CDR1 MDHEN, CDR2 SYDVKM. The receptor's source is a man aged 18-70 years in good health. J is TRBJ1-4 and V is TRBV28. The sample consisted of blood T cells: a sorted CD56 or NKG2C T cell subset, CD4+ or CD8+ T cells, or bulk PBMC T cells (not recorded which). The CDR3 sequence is CASRGGVSEKLFF.